What follows are 7 T cell receptor beta chains derived from one specimen sequenced in a study of T cell responses to AZD1222 COVID-19 vaccine. Assay: immunoSEQ multiplex PCR; the TCRdb copy retains only in-frame clones and omits some. The data show 150,000 or so clones, 80% to 95% seen once. The starting material was peripheral blood, obtained 28 days after the second AZD1222 dose. These receptors were taken from an adult who received the AZD1222 COVID-19 vaccine.

The rearrangement uses TRBV2 and TRBJ2-5; 13 nucleotides line up with TRBD2. CDR1 and CDR2 (germline): SNHLY, FYNNEI. The V segment lost 6 bases and the J segment 3 bases; nucleotides outside the gene matches: 1. The CDR3 is made up of 14 amino acids. This CDR3 is CASSGTSGEETQYF. The DNA for the CDR3 is TGTGCCAGCAGCGGGACTAGCGGGGAAGAGACCCAGTACTTC.

The J gene is TRBJ2-2, the V gene TRBV7-2; D not certain. Germline CDR1 SGHTA, CDR2 FQGNSA. The CDR3 sequence is 14 residues long. Trimming stripped 0 bases from V and 6 bases from J, with 8 bases between. The CDR3 reads CASSLALGPGELFF. Here the CDR3 DNA reads TGTGCCAGCAGCTTAGCCCTTGGGCCCGGGGAGCTGTTTTTT.

The V and J genes are TRBV4-1 and TRBJ2-3; D is perhaps TRBD1 or TRBD2 (5 bases each). Looked up from germline, CDR1 is MGHRA and CDR2 is YSYEKL. The CDR3 is made up of 14 amino acids. V lost 5 bases, J lost 4 bases, and 13 bases lay in between. In DNA, the CDR3 is TGCGCCAGCAGCGGTCTTGGGGGTGCAGATACGCAGTATTTT. It specifies CASSGLGGADTQYF.

This chain uses TRBV7-2 with TRBJ2-2; 7 nucleotides line up with TRBD2. This CDR3 spans 17 amino acids. V trimming: 5 bases; J trimming: 4 bases; junction bases outside the gene matches: 13. Germline V gene lookup returns CDR1 SGHTA and CDR2 FQGNSA. The CDR3 DNA reads TGTGCCAGCAGCCCACATTGGGTGGCTAGCGGCACCGGGGAGCTGTTTTTT. Protein sequence: CASSPHWVASGTGELFF.

The chain recombines TRBV11-2 with TRBJ2-3; a weak D match, TRBD2 (6 bases). Deletions cut 1 base from V and 6 bases from J, with 14 bases between. Germline V CDR1 and CDR2: SGHAT, FQNNGV. The CDR3 runs 15 residues. CDR3 coding DNA: TGTGCCAGCAGCTTAGGGGTCGGCCGGGGGGATACGCAGTATTTT. Its translation: CASSLGVGRGDTQYF.

This chain connects TRBV29-1 to TRBJ2-7, with 9 positions matching TRBD1. The length of the CDR3 is 14 residues. Germline lookup yields CDR1 SQVTM and CDR2 ANQGSEA. V gave up 3 bases and J gave up 3 bases; unmatched junction bases: 6. In nucleotides, the CDR3 is TGCAGCGTTGAGAAACAGGGGGCGGGCTACGAGCAGTACTTC. Amino acid sequence: CSVEKQGAGYEQYF.

The chain is built from TRBV30 and TRBJ1-4; 10 bases are shared with TRBD1. CDR1 and CDR2 from the germline V gene are GTSNPN and SVGIG (reference sequence). With 1 base clipped from V and 7 bases from J, the junction kept 15 bases outside the gene matches. The CDR3 has 18 amino acids. The CDR3 bases are TGTGCCTGGAGTGAAGATGCCTGGGGACAGGGGAGGCGTGAAAAACTGTTTTTT. This codes for CAWSEDAWGQGRREKLFF. The whole variable domain, filled in from reference TRBV30 and TRBJ1-4, reads SQTIHQWPATLVQPVGSPLSLECTVEGTSNPNLYWYRQAAGRGLQLLFYSVGIGQISSEVPQNLSASRPQDRQFILSSKKLLLSDSGFYLCAWSEDAWGQGRREKLFFGSGTQLSVL.